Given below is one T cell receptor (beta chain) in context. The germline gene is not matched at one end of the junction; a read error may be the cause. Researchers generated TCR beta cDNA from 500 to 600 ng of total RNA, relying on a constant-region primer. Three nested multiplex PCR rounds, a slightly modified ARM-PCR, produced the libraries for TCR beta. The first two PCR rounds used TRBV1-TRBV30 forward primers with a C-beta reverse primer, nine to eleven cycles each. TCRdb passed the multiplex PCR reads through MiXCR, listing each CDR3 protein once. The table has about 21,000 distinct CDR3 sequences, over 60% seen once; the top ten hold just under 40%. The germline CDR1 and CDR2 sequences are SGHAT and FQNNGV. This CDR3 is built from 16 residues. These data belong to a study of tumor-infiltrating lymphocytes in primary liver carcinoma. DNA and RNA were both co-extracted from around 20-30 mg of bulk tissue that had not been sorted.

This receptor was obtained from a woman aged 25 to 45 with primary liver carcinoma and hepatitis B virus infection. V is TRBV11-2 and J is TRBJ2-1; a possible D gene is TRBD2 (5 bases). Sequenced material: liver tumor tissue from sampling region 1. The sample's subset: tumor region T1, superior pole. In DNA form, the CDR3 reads TGTGCCAGCTCATTTGGAAGTGGGAGATTGGGCAATGAGCAGCTCTTC. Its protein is CASSFGSGRLGNEQLF.